This TCR beta chain was identified in a study of T-cell reconstitution after alpha-beta-depleted transplantation in children. Study-wide results and limits: The origin of alpha-beta T cells about two months after transplant was reportedly several hundred expanded graft clones.

CDR3 length equals 15 residues. V lost 0 bases, J lost 2 bases, and 11 bases lay in between. The germline gives CDR1 SGHTA, CDR2 FQGNSA. Of note for this clonotype: The antigen is unknown.

Unique molecular identifiers were used in preparing the TCRbeta library. MiXCR, applied by TCRdb to the PCR reads, yields one record per CDR3 protein. The table lists 450,000 to 700,000 distinct CDR3 sequences, 27% of them singletons. Material: PBMCs, obtained before TCRalphabeta/CD19-depleted stem cell transplant. J is TRBJ2-7 and V is TRBV7-2; no firm D call. The clonotype comes from a boy under two years old with Wiskott-Aldrich syndrome, due to receive a stem cell transplant. CDR3 in DNA: TGTGCCAGCAGCTTAGCCGCAGAAAAGGCCTACGAGCAGTACTTC. Residues: CASSLAAEKAYEQYF.